A selection of T cell receptor beta chains follows, all from one sample in a study of blood T cell repertoires in COVID-19. Libraries were prepared by immunoSEQ multiplex PCR; TCRdb keeps only in-frame clonotypes and omits some of them. The repertoire includes 200,000 to 300,000 clones, around 86% of them detected once, and around 2.9% sits in the top ten. The sequencing input was peripheral blood. Receptor source: a woman in her thirties who had recovered from COVID-19. Each CDR3 is given with its conserved first and last residue. The order of the fields is J gene, D gene, V gene, clone size, CDR3 protein, CDR3 DNA. A D gene is named only where the DNA matches it firmly. Clone size is not always given. Where it is, it says once, few, many or a class for expanded clones.

TRBJ1-5 | TRBD1 | TRBV7-9 | . | CASSASGTGNLRNQPQHF | TGTGCCAGCAGCGCCTCCGGGACAGGGAATTTACGCAATCAGCCCCAGCATTTT
TRBJ2-3 | TRBD1 | TRBV10-3 | . | CAISRTGQATDTQYF | TGTGCCATCAGTCGCACGGGACAGGCCACAGATACGCAGTATTTT
TRBJ2-7 | . | TRBV5-6 | . | CASSLRGYEQYF | TGTGCCAGCAGCTTGCGCGGCTACGAGCAGTACTTC
TRBJ1-1 | . | TRBV6-5 | . | CASTQFGWATEAFF | TGTGCCAGCACTCAGTTTGGTTGGGCCACTGAAGCTTTCTTT
TRBJ1-2 | . | TRBV4-3 | once | CASSQVDNGRYGYTF | TGCGCCAGCAGCCAAGTCGACAATGGTAGATATGGCTACACCTTC
TRBJ2-1 | TRBD2 | TRBV3-1/TRBV3-2 | . | CASSQEGLAGGAYNEQFF | TGTGCCAGCAGCCAAGAAGGGCTAGCGGGGGGGGCCTACAATGAGCAGTTCTTC
TRBJ2-1 | TRBD2 | TRBV18 | . | CASSPGTSGYNEQFF | TGTGCCAGCTCACCTGGGACTAGCGGATACAATGAGCAGTTCTTC
TRBJ1-5 | . | TRBV28 | . | CASSFPQGLWESNQPQHF | TGTGCCAGCAGTTTTCCCCAGGGGTTGTGGGAGAGCAATCAGCCCCAGCATTTT
TRBJ2-7 | . | TRBV4-2 | . | CASSQPRQQKIYEQYF | TGTGCCAGCAGCCAACCCAGGCAACAGAAGATTTACGAGCAGTACTTC
TRBJ2-5 | . | TRBV7-3 | . | CASSPGGRETQYF | TGTGCCAGCAGTCCAGGGGGGCGGGAGACCCAGTACTTC
TRBJ1-4 | . | TRBV5-5 | . | CASSNGPNVPEKLFF | TGTGCCAGCAGCAATGGGCCCAACGTACCGGAAAAACTGTTTTTT
TRBJ1-4 | . | TRBV30 | . | CAWSGGQPNEKLFF | TGTGCCTGGAGTGGGGGGCAGCCCAATGAAAAACTGTTTTTT
TRBJ2-7 | TRBD2 | TRBV18 | once | CASSSSGSSGGYEQYF | TGTGCCAGCTCTTCATCGGGGAGTAGCGGGGGCTACGAGCAGTACTTC
TRBJ2-7 | . | TRBV7-9 | . | CASSLGEGYPLLSYEQYF | TGTGCCAGCAGCTTAGGAGAGGGATATCCTCTTCTCTCCTACGAGCAGTACTTC
TRBJ1-2 | TRBD1 | TRBV19 | . | CATWTGVNYGYTF | TGTGCCACTTGGACAGGGGTTAACTATGGCTACACCTTC
TRBJ2-7 | TRBD2 | TRBV2 | . | CASSEKLAYYEQYF | TGTGCCAGCAGTGAAAAACTAGCGTACTACGAGCAGTACTTC
TRBJ2-1 | . | TRBV3-1/TRBV3-2 | once | CASSQVVPGWEQFF | TGTGCCAGCAGCCAAGTCGTTCCGGGGTGGGAGCAGTTCTTC
TRBJ1-2 | . | TRBV19 | . | CASKAKPGQQGYTF | TGTGCCAGTAAAGCCAAGCCGGGACAACAGGGCTACACCTTC
TRBJ2-7 | . | TRBV7-9 | . | CASSNRTAHEQYF | TGTGCCAGCAGCAACCGGACAGCTCACGAGCAGTACTTC
TRBJ1-1 | . | TRBV10-3 | once | CAISESGGTEAFF | TGTGCCATCAGTGAGTCGGGGGGCACTGAAGCTTTCTTT
TRBJ2-1 | . | TRBV2 | . | CASSRGSGIHNWEQFF | TGTGCCAGCAGTAGGGGGTCGGGGATACACAATTGGGAGCAGTTCTTC
TRBJ2-1 | TRBD1 | TRBV18 | . | CASSPGTEGEQFF | TGTGCCAGCTCACCCGGGACAGAGGGTGAGCAGTTCTTC
TRBJ2-1 | TRBD2 | TRBV6-1 | . | CASSAPRGGGVYNEQFF | TGTGCCAGCAGTGCACCACGGGGCGGGGGGGTATACAATGAGCAGTTCTTC
TRBJ1-4 | . | TRBV15 | . | CATSNTRRQSQLFF | TGTGCCACCAGTAACACCCGGCGACAGTCTCAACTGTTTTTT
TRBJ1-1 | . | TRBV19 | . | CASSGGWGTEAFF | TGTGCCAGTAGTGGGGGCTGGGGCACTGAAGCTTTCTTT
TRBJ2-5 | . | TRBV18 | . | CASSRPQGRETQYF | TGTGCCAGCTCACGCCCTCAGGGGCGCGAGACCCAGTACTTC
TRBJ1-3 | . | TRBV18 | . | CASSPSPVGSGNTIYF | TGTGCCAGCTCACCTTCACCGGTCGGCTCTGGAAACACCATATATTTT
TRBJ1-6 | TRBD1 | TRBV2 | . | CASRPGTGANSPLHF | TGTGCCAGCAGACCCGGGACAGGGGCTAATTCACCCCTCCACTTT
TRBJ1-1 | . | TRBV27 | once | CASSLKGRVGTEAFF | TGTGCCAGCAGTTTAAAGGGCAGGGTGGGCACTGAAGCTTTCTTT
TRBJ1-1 | . | TRBV30 | few | CAWSVYREAFF | TGTGCCTGGAGTGTATACAGAGAAGCTTTCTTT
TRBJ2-3 | TRBD2 | TRBV18 | once | CASSQAAGADTQYF | TGTGCCAGCTCACAGGCAGCGGGGGCAGATACGCAGTATTTT
TRBJ1-5 | . | TRBV30 | once | CAWSSGGGISNQPQHF | TGTGCCTGGAGTAGCGGGGGGGGGATCAGCAATCAGCCCCAGCATTTT
TRBJ2-1 | . | TRBV5-4 | . | CASSLVGGNEQFF | TGTGCCAGCAGCTTGGTCGGGGGCAATGAGCAGTTCTTC
TRBJ1-4 | . | TRBV3-1/TRBV3-2 | . | CASSQLLPGSTNEKLFF | TGTGCCAGCAGCCAACTTCTCCCAGGGTCAACTAATGAAAAACTGTTTTTT
TRBJ1-1 | . | TRBV7-3 | . | CASSLAWNTEAFF | TGTGCCAGCAGCCTAGCATGGAACACTGAAGCTTTCTTT
TRBJ1-1 | TRBD1 | TRBV11-3 | . | CASSRDRLVAFF | TGTGCCAGCAGCCGGGACAGACTTGTAGCTTTCTTT
TRBJ2-2 | . | TRBV6-1 | . | CASSDFRSVGELFF | TGTGCCAGCAGTGATTTTAGATCGGTCGGGGAGCTGTTTTTT
TRBJ1-5 | . | TRBV2 | once | CASSELRNQPQHF | TGTGCCAGCAGTGAACTTCGCAATCAGCCCCAGCATTTT
TRBJ1-5 | . | TRBV2 | . | CASSEYPGYQPQHF | TGTGCCAGCAGTGAATATCCAGGGTATCAGCCCCAGCATTTT
TRBJ2-2 | . | TRBV11-3 | . | CASSLARGSGELFF | TGTGCCAGCAGCTTAGCGAGGGGGTCCGGGGAGCTGTTTTTT
TRBJ1-2 | . | TRBV5-5 | . | CASSNRRLDGYTF | TGTGCCAGCAGCAACCGAAGATTAGATGGCTACACCTTC
TRBJ1-4 | TRBD1 | TRBV27 | . | CASSLTGTAASEKLFF | TGTGCCAGCAGTCTAACCGGGACAGCTGCATCCGAAAAACTGTTTTTT
TRBJ2-1 | TRBD2 | TRBV10-3 | once | CAVSSGGSNNEQFF | TGTGCCGTTTCTAGCGGGGGGTCAAACAATGAGCAGTTCTTC